Below are 5 T cell receptor beta chains sequenced from a single sample in a study of early T cells in non-severe SARS-CoV-2 infection. In TCRdb, the 5' RACE reads were re-called with MiXCR into one record per CDR3 protein. This sample yields tens of thousands of distinct CDR3 sequences, of which roughly 13% are seen a single time; 3% to 3.5% belongs to the top ten. The sample taken for sequencing was whole blood. Source of these receptors: an adult who was a healthcare worker with PCR-confirmed SARS-CoV-2 infection or an uninfected control (not recorded which).

J is TRBJ1-2 and V is TRBV20-1, with 7 bases identical to TRBD1. This CDR3 has 11 residues. CDR1 and CDR2 from the germline V gene are DFQATT and SNEGSKA (reference sequence). Written as DNA, the CDR3 is TGCGGTATTGGCGGACAGGTTGGCTACACCTTC. Translated, it gives CGIGGQVGYTF.

The genes are TRBV12-3 or TRBV12-4 and TRBJ2-1, with D possibly being TRBD1 (6 bases). This CDR3 is built from 11 residues. V was pared by 8 bases and J by 6 bases, with 8 bases between. In DNA form, the CDR3 reads TGTGCCAGCGGACAGCTCAATGAGCAGTTCTTC. Translated, it gives CASGQLNEQFF.

Only a few counts were recorded for this clonotype. The V and J genes are TRBV11-3 and TRBJ2-1; D gene ambiguous. CDR1 is SGHNT, CDR2 YENEEA, per germline. V lost 1 base to trimming and J lost 9 bases, with 13 bases between them. The CDR3 is 14 amino acids. The CDR3 bases are TGTGCCAGCAGCTTAGTTACGGGTCCGGGTGAGCAGTTCTTC. Protein sequence: CASSLVTGPGEQFF.

This clonotype was found a few times. This chain uses TRBV6-5 with TRBJ2-3, with 7 positions matching TRBD2. This CDR3 has 15 residues. Trimming took 0 bases from V and 5 from J; bases not matched to a gene: 5. CDR1 and CDR2 (germline): MNHEY, SVGAGI. CDR3 amino acids: CASSYSRGRGDTQYF. DNA for the CDR3: TGTGCCAGCAGTTACTCTCGCGGGAGAGGAGATACGCAGTATTTT.

Ten or more counts support this clonotype. V gene TRBV15 combines with J gene TRBJ2-2, with 7 positions matching TRBD1. Germline CDR1 reads LNHNV; CDR2 reads YYDKDF (reference sequence). J was trimmed by 3 bases and V by 1 base; bases with no gene match: 2. The CDR3 contains 15 residues. The CDR3 loop reads CATSRGDRDTGELFF. The DNA of the CDR3 is TGTGCCACCAGCAGAGGGGACAGAGACACCGGGGAGCTGTTTTTT.